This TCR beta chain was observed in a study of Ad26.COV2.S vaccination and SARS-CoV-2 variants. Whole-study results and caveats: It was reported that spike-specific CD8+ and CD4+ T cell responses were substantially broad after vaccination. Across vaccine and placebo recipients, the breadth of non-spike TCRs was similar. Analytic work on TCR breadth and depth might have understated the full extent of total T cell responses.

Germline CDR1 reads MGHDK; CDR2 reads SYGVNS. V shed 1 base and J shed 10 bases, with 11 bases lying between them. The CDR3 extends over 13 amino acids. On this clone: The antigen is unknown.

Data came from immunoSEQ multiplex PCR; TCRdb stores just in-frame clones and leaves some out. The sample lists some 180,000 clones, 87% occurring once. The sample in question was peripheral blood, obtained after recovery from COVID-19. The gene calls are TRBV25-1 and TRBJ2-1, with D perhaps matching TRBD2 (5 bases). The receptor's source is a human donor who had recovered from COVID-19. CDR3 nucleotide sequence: TGTGCCAGCAGTGAATGGTCGGGGTCGGAGCAGTTCTTC. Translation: CASSEWSGSEQFF.